Reported below is one TCR beta chain. Its antigen is not identified. These data belong to a study of vaccination effects on CD4 cells after COVID-19. The method was immunoSEQ multiplex PCR; TCRdb's version includes in-frame clones alone and lacks a portion of them. Here the sample spans approximately 65,000 clones, over 70% being singletons. The CDR3 loop spans 15 amino acids. The germline V gene encodes CDR1 SGDLS and CDR2 YYNGEE. Trimming shortened V by 4 bases and J by 10 bases, and 20 bases separated the two germline ends. Ahead of sequencing, the ViraFEST assay grew antigen-specific CD4+ T cells using viral peptide pools. Isolating CD4+ T cells followed about 11 days of culture. Two doses of BNT162b2 or mRNA-1273 vaccine were administered to participants. Vaccinated participants had no history of SARS-CoV-2 infection and tested negative for nucleocapsid antibodies. Half the medium was swapped for IL-2 medium on days 3 and 7.

The clonotype was recovered from a human donor who received a COVID-19 vaccine. Sequenced here: CD4+ T cells from PBMCs cultured with HCoV-229E spike peptides, sampled after COVID-19 vaccination. The chain uses TRBV9 and TRBJ1-4, with D possibly TRBD1 on 5 matching bases. CDR3 residues: CASSPRAVDGGKLFF. In DNA form, the CDR3 reads TGTGCCAGCAGCCCCCGGGCCGTCGATGGGGGAAAACTGTTTTTT.